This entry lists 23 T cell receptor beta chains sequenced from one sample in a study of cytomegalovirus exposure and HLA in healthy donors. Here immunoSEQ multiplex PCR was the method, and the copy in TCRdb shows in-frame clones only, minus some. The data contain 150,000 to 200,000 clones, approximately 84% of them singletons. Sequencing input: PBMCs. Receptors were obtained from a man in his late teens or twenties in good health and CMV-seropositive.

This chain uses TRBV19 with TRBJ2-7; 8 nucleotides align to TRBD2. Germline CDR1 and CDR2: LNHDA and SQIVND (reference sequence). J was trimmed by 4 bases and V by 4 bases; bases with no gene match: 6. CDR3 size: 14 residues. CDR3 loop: CASSRAGGGYEQYF. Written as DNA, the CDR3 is TGTGCCAGTAGTAGAGCCGGGGGGGGGTACGAGCAGTACTTC.

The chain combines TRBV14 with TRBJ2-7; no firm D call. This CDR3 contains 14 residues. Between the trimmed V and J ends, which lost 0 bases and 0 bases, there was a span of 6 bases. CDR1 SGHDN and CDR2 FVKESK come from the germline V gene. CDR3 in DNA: TGTGCCAGCAGCCAAGATCCGCGCTCCTACGAGCAGTACTTC. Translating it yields CASSQDPRSYEQYF.

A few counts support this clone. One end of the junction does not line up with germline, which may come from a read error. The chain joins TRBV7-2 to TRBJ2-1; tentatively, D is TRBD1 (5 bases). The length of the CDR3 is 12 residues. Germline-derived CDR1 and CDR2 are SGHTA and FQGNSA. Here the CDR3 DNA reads TGTGCCAGCAGCTTAGAGGCAGGGAACATGGTCTTC. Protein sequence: CASSLEAGNMVF.

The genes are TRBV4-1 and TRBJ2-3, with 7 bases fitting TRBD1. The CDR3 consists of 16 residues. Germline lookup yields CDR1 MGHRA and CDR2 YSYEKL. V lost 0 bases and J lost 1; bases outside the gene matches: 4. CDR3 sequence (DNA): TGCGCCAGCAGCCAAGATCCCACAGGGGGCACAGATACGCAGTATTTT. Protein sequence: CASSQDPTGGTDTQYF.

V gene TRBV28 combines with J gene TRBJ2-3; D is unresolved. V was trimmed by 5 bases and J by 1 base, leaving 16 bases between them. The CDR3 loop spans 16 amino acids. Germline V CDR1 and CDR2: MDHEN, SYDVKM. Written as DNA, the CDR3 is TGTGCCAGCAGTCCCGTTCCCCAGGTCCGCACAGATACGCAGTATTTT. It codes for CASSPVPQVRTDTQYF.

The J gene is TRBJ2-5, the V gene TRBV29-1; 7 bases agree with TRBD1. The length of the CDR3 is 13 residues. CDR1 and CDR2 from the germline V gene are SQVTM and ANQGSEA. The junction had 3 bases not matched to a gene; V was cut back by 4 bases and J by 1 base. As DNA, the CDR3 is TGCAGCGTTGCCGACAGGGTCCAAGAGACCCAGTACTTC. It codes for CSVADRVQETQYF. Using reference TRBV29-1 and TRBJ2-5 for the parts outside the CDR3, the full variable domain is SAVISQKPSRDICQRGTSLTIQCQVDSQVTMMFWYRQQPGQSLTLIATANQGSEATYESGFVIDKFPISRPNLTFSTLTVSNMSPEDSSIYLCSVADRVQETQYFGPGTRLLVL.

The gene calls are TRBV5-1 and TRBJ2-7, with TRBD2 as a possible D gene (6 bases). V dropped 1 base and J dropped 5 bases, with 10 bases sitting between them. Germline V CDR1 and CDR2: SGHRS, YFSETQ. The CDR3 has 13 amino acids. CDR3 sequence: CASSLRSGDEQYF. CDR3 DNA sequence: TGCGCCAGCAGCTTGAGGTCGGGAGACGAGCAGTACTTC.

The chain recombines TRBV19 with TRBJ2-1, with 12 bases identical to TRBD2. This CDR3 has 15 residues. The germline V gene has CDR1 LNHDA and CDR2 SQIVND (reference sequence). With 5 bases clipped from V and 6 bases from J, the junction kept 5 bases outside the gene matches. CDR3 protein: CASSQLAGGGNEQFF. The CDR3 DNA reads TGTGCCAGTAGTCAACTAGCGGGAGGTGGCAATGAGCAGTTCTTC.

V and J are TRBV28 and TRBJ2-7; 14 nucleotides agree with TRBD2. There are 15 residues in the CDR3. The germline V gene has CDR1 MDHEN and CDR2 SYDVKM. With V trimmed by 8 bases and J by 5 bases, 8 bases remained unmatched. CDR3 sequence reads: CASSSPGLAGDEQYF. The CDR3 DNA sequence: TGTGCCAGCTCTTCACCGGGACTAGCGGGAGACGAGCAGTACTTC. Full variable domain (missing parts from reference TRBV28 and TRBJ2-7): DVKVTQSSRYLVKRTGEKVFLECVQDMDHENMFWYRQDPGLGLRLIYFSYDVKMKEKGDIPEGYSVSREKKERFSLILESASTNQTSMYLCASSSPGLAGDEQYFGPGTRLTVT.

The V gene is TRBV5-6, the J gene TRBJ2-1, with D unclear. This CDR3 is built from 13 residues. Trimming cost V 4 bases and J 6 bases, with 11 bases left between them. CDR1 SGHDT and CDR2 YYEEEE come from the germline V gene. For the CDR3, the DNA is TGTGCCAGCAGCCAACTAAACGCCAATGAGCAGTTCTTC. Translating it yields CASSQLNANEQFF. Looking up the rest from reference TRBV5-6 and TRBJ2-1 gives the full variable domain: DAGVTQSPTHLIKTRGQQVTLRCSPKSGHDTVSWYQQALGQGPQFIFQYYEEEERQRGNFPDRFSGHQFPNYSSELNVNALLLGDSALYLCASSQLNANEQFFGPGTRLTVL.

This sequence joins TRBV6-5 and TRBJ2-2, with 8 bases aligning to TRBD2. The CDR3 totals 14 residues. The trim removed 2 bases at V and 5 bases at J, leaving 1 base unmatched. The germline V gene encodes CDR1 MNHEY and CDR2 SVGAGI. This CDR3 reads CASSYERETGELFF. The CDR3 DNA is TGTGCCAGCAGTTACGAGCGGGAGACCGGGGAGCTGTTTTTT.

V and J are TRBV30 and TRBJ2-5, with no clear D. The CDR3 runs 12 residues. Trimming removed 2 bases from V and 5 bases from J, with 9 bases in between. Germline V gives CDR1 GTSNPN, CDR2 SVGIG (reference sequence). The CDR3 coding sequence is TGTGCCTGGAGTCTTCCCGGGGAGACCCAGTACTTC. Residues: CAWSLPGETQYF.

CDR3 residues: CASSLGQGAGQPQHF. CDR3 sequence (DNA): TGCGCCAGCAGCCTGGGGCAGGGGGCGGGGCAGCCCCAGCATTTT. The chain joins TRBV5-1 to TRBJ1-5; 8 positions agree with TRBD1. Germline loops: CDR1 SGHRS, CDR2 YFSETQ. This CDR3 contains 15 residues. The V gene end was trimmed by 4 bases and the J gene end by 7 bases; junction bases not matched to a gene: 10. The entire variable domain, with the rest obtained from reference TRBV5-1 and TRBJ1-5, is as follows: KAGVTQTPRYLIKTRGQQVTLSCSPISGHRSVSWYQQTPGQGLQFLFEYFSETQRNKGNFPGRFSGRQFSNSRSEMNVSTLELGDSALYLCASSLGQGAGQPQHFGDGTRLSIL.

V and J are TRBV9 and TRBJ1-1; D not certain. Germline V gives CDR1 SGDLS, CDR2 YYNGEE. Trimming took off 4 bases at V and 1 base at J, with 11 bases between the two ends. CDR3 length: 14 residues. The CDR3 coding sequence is TGTGCCAGCAGCTCAAACTTAAGGAACACTGAAGCTTTCTTT. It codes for CASSSNLRNTEAFF.

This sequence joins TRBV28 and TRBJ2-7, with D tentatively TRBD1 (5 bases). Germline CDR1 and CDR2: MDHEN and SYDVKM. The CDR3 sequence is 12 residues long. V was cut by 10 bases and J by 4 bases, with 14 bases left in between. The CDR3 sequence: CATPPAGYEQYF. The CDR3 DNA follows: TGTGCCACACCTCCGGCAGGGTACGAGCAGTACTTC.

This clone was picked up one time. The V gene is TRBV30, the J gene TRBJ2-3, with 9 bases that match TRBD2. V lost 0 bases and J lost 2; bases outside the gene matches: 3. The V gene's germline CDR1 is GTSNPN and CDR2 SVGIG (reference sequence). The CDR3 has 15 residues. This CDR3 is CAWSVLAGLTDTQYF. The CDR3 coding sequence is TGTGCCTGGAGTGTACTAGCGGGCCTCACAGATACGCAGTATTTT.

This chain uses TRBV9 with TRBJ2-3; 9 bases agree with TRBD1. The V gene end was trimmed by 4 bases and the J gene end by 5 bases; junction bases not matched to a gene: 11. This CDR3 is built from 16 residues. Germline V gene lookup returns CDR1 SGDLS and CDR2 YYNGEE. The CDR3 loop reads CASSPRPTGGRDTQYF. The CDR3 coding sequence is TGTGCCAGCAGCCCCAGGCCCACAGGGGGCAGAGATACGCAGTATTTT.

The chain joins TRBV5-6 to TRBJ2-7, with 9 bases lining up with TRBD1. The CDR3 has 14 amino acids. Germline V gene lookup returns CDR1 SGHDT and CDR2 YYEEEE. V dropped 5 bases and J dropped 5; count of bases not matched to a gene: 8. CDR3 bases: TGTGCCAGCAGGTCCGGGACAGGGATCAACGAGCAGTACTTC. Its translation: CASRSGTGINEQYF. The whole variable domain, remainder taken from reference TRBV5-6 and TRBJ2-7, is DAGVTQSPTHLIKTRGQQVTLRCSPKSGHDTVSWYQQALGQGPQFIFQYYEEEERQRGNFPDRFSGHQFPNYSSELNVNALLLGDSALYLCASRSGTGINEQYFGPGTRLTVT.

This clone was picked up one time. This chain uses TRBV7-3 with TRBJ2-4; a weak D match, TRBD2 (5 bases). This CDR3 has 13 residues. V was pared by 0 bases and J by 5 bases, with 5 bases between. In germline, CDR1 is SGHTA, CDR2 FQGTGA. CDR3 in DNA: TGTGCCAGCAGCTTAACTAGCGAAAACATTCAGTACTTC. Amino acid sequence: CASSLTSENIQYF. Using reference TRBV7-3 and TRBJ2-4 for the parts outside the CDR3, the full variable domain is GAGVSQTPSNKVTEKGKYVELRCDPISGHTALYWYRQSLGQGPEFLIYFQGTGAADDSGLPNDRFFAVRPEGSVSTLKIQRTERGDSAVYLCASSLTSENIQYFGAGTRLSVL.

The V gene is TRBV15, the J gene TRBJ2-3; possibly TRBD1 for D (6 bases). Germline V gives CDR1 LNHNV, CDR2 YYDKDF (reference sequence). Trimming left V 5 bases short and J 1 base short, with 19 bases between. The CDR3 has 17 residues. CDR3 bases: TGTGCCACCAGCCCCCGAGGGGGTTCAGGACGCACAGATACGCAGTATTTT. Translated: CATSPRGGSGRTDTQYF.

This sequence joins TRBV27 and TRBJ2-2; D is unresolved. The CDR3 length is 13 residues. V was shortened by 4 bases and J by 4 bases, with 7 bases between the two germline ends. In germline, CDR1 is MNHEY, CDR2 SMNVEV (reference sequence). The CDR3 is CASSWQATGELFF. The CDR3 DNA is TGTGCCAGCAGTTGGCAGGCCACCGGGGAGCTGTTTTTT.

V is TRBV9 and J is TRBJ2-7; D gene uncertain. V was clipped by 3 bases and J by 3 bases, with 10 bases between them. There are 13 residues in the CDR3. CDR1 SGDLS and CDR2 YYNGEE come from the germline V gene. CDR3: CASSAALYYEQYF. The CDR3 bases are TGTGCCAGCAGCGCCGCCCTATACTACGAGCAGTACTTC.

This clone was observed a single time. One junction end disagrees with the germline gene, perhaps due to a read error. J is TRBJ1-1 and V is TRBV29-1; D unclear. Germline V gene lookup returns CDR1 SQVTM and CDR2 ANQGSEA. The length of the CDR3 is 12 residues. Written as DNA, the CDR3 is TGCAGCGTTGAAGATGGGCAGGCTGAAGCTTTTTTT. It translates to CSVEDGQAEAFF.